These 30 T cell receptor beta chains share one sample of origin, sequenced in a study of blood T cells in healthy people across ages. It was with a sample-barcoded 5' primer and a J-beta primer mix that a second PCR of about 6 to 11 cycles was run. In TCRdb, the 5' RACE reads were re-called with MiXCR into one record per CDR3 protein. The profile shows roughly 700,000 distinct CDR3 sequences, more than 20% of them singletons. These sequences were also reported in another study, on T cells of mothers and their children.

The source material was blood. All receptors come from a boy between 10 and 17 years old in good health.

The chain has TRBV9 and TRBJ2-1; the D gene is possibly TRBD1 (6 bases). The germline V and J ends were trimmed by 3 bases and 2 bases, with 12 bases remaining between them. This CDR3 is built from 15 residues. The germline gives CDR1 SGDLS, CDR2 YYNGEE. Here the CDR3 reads CASSENRETYNEQFF. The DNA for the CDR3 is TGTGCCAGCAGCGAGAACAGGGAAACCTACAATGAGCAGTTCTTC.

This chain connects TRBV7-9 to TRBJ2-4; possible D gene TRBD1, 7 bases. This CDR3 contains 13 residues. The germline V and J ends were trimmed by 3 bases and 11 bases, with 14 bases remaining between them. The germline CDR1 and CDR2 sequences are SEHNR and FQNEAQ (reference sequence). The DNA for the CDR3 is TGTGCCAGCAGCTTGTACCAGGGGGGACTTCAGTACTTC. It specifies CASSLYQGGLQYF.

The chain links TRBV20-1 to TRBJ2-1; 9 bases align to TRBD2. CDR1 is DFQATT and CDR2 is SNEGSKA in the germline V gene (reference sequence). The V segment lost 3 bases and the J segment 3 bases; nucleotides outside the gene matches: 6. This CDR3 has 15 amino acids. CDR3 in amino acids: CSASSLAGNYNEQFF. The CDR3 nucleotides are TGCAGTGCTAGTTCCCTAGCGGGAAACTACAATGAGCAGTTCTTC.

CDR3 residues: CASSNKKRTGSVELFF. As DNA, the CDR3 is TGTGCCAGCAGCAACAAAAAGAGGACAGGCTCCGTGGAGCTGTTTTTT. The chain joins TRBV21-1 to TRBJ2-2; TRBD1, the table's D call, lacks a check against the DNA. TRBV21-1 represents a pseudogene. The CDR3 covers 16 residues.

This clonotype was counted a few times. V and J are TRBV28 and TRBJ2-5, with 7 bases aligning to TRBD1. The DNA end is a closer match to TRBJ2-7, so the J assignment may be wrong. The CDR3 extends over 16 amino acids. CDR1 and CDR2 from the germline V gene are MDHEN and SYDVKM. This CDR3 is CASSQAKTGIPYEQYF. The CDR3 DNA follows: TGTGCCAGCAGCCAGGCGAAGACAGGGATCCCCTACGAGCAGTACTTC.

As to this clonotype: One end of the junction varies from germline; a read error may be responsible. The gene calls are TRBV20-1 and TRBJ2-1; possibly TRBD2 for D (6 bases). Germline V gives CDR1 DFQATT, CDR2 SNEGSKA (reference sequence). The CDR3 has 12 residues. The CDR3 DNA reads TGCGGTGCTAGAGAAGGAGGGGATGAGCAGTTCTTC. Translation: CGAREGGDEQFF.

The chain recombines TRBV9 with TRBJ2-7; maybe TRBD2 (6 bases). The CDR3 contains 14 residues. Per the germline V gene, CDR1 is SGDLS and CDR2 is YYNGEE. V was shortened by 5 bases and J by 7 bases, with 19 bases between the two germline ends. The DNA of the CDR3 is TGTGCCAGCAGTAAGGTGGGTGGGGCGGGGGAGCAGTACTTC. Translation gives CASSKVGGAGEQYF.

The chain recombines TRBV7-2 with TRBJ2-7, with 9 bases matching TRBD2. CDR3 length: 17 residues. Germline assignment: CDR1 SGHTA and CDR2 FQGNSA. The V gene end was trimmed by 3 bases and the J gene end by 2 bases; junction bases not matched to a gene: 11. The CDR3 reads CASSFPGLGLAPYEQYF. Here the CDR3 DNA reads TGTGCCAGCAGCTTCCCCGGTTTGGGACTAGCCCCCTACGAGCAGTACTTC.

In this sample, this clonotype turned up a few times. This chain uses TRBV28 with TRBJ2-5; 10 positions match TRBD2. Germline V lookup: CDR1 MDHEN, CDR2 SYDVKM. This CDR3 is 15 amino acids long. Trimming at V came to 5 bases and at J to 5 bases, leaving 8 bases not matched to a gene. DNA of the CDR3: TGTGCCAGCAGTCAGAAAGCGGGAGGGCCCGAGACCCAGTACTTC. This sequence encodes CASSQKAGGPETQYF.

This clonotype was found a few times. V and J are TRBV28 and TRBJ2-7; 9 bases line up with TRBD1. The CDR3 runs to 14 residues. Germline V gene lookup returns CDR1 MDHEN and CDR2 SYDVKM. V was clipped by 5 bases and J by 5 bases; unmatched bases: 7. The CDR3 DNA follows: TGTGCCAGCAGTCCGCCGGACAGGGGACACGAGCAGTACTTC. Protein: CASSPPDRGHEQYF. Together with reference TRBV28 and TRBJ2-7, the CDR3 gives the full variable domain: DVKVTQSSRYLVKRTGEKVFLECVQDMDHENMFWYRQDPGLGLRLIYFSYDVKMKEKGDIPEGYSVSREKKERFSLILESASTNQTSMYLCASSPPDRGHEQYFGPGTRLTVT.

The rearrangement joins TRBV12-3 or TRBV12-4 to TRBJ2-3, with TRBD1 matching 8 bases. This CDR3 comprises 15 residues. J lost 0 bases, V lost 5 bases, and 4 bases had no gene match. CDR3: CASSPQGASTDTQYF. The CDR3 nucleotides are TGTGCCAGCAGTCCTCAGGGGGCAAGCACAGATACGCAGTATTTT.

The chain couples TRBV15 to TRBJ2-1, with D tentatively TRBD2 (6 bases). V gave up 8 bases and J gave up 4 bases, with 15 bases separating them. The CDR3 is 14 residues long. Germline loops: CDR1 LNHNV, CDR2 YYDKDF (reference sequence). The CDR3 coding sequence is TGTGCCACCGGAGGAGGGGCGGATTACAATGAGCAGTTCTTC. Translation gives CATGGGADYNEQFF.

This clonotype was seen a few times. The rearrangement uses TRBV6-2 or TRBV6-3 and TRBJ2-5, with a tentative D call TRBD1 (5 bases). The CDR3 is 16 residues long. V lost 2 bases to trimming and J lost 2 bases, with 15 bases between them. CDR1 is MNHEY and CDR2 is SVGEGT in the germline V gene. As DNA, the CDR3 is TGTGCCAGCAGTTACCACTGGCAAGGGGAACAAGAGACCCAGTACTTC. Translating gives CASSYHWQGEQETQYF.

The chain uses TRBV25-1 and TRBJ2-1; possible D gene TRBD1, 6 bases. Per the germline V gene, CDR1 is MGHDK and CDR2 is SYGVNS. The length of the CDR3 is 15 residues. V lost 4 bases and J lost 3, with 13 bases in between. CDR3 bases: TGTGCCAGCAGTGTCCCCGGACAGCACTACAATGAGCAGTTCTTC. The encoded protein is CASSVPGQHYNEQFF.

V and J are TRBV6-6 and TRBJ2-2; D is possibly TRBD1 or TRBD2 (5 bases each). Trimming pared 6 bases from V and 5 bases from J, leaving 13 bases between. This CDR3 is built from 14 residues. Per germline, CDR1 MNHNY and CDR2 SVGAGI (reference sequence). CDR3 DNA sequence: TGTGCCAGCAGGTTGGGGGTGGAGACCGGGGAGCTGTTTTTT. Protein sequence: CASRLGVETGELFF.

CDR3: CASSEVVGPYQETQYF. In DNA, the CDR3 is TGTGCCAGCAGTGAAGTTGTAGGACCTTACCAAGAGACCCAGTACTTC. V is TRBV2 and J is TRBJ2-5; D is undetermined. Germline V gene lookup returns CDR1 SNHLY and CDR2 FYNNEI. The CDR3 contains 16 residues. The V end was cut by 1 base, the J end by 0 bases, with 12 bases between.

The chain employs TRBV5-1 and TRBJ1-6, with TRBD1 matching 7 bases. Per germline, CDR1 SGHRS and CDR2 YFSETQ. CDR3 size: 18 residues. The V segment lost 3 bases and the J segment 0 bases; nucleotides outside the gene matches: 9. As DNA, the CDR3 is TGCGCCAGCAGCTCGCTAGACAGGGCCAGCTCCTATAATTCACCCCTCCACTTT. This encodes CASSSLDRASSYNSPLHF.

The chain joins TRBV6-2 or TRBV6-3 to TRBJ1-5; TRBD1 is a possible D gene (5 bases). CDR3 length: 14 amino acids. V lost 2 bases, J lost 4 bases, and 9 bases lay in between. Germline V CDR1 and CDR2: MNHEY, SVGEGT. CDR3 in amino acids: CASSYLAGNQPQHF. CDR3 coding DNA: TGTGCCAGCAGTTACCTCGCAGGGAATCAGCCCCAGCATTTT.

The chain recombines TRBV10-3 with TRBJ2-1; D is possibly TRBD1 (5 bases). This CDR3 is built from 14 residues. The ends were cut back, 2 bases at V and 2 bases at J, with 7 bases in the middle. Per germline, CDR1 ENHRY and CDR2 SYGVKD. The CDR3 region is CAISEQDTYNEQFF. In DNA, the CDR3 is TGTGCCATCAGTGAGCAGGACACCTACAATGAGCAGTTCTTC.

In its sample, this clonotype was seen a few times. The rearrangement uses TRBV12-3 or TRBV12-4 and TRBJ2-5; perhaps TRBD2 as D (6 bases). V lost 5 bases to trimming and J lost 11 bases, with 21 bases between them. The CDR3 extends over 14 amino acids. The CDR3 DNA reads TGTGCCAGCAGTGGCGGAGGGACGGACAACAAGCAGTACTTC. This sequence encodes CASSGGGTDNKQYF.

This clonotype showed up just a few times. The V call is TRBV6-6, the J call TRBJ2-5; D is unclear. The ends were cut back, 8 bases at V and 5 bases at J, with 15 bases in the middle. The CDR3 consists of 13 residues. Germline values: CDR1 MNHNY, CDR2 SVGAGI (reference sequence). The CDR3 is CASSMTSRETQYF. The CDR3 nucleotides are TGTGCCAGCTCGATGACATCTAGGGAGACCCAGTACTTC.

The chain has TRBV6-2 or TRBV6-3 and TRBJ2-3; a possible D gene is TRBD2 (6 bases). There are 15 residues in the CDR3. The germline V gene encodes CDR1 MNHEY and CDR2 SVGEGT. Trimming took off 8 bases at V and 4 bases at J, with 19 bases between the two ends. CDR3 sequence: CASESGSFRPDTQYF. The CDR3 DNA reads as TGTGCCAGCGAAAGCGGGTCCTTTCGTCCAGATACGCAGTATTTT.

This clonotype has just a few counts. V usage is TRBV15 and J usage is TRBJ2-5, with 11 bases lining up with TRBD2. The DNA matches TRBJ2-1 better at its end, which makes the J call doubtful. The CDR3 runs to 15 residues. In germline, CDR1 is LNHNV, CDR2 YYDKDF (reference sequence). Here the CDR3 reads CATSEGLAENNEQFF. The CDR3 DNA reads TGTGCCACCAGCGAGGGACTAGCGGAGAACAATGAGCAGTTCTTC.

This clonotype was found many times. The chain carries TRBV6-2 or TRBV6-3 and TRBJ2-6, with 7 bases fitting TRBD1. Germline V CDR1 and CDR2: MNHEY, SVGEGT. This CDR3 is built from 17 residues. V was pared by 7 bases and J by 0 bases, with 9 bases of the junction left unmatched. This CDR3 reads CASTDGDRPSGANVLTF. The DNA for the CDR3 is TGTGCCAGCACCGACGGGGACAGACCCTCTGGGGCCAACGTCCTGACTTTC.

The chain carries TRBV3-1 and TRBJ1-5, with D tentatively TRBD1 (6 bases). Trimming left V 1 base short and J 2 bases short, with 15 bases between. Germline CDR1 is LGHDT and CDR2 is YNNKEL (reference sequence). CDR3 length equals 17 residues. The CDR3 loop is CASSQGGAGSGNQPQHF. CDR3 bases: TGTGCCAGCAGCCAAGGGGGGGCAGGGTCCGGCAATCAGCCCCAGCATTTT.

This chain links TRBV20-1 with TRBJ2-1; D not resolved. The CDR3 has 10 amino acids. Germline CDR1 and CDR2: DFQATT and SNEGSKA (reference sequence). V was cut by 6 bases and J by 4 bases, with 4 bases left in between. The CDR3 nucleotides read TGCAGTGCCCCTTACAATGAGCAGTTCTTC. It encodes CSAPYNEQFF.

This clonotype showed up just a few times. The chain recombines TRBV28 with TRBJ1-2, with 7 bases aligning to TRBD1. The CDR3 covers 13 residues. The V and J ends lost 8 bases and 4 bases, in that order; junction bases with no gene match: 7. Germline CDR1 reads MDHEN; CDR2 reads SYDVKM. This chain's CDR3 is CASSSGQLYGYTF. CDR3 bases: TGTGCCAGCTCATCGGGACAGCTCTATGGCTACACCTTC.

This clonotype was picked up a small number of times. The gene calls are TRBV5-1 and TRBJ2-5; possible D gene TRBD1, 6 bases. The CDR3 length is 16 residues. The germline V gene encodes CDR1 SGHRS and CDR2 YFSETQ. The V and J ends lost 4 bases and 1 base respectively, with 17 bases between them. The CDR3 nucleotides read TGCGCCAGCAGCGATTCCCTTATAGGGGGCCAAGAGACCCAGTACTTC. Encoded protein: CASSDSLIGGQETQYF.

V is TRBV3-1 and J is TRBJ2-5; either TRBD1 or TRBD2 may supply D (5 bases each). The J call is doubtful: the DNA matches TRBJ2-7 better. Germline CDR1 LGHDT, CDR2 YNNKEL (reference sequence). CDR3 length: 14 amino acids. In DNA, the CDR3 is TGTGCCAGTAGTATGGGGACGGCGACCTACGAGCAGTACTTC. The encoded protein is CASSMGTATYEQYF.

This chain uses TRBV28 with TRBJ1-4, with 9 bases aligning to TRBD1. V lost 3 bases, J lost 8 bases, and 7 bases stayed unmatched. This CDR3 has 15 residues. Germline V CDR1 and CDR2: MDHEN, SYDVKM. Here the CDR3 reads CASSFTGTGSEKLFF. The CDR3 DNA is TGTGCCAGCAGTTTTACCGGGACAGGGAGCGAAAAACTGTTTTTT.